The 31 T cell receptor beta chains presented below share a single source sample, sequenced in a study of radiotherapy plus CTLA-4 blockade in lung cancer. Profiling relied on immunoSEQ multiplex PCR, and the TCRdb table lists in-frame clones only, not all of them. This repertoire shows 56,000 or so clones, roughly 80% found once; its top ten account for 15% to 20%. Sequenced here: peripheral blood, sampled from a patient treated with radiotherapy plus ipilimumab. The receptors shown here come from a human donor with non-small cell lung cancer who had a complete response to radiotherapy plus ipilimumab.

This clone showed up just a few times. Germline is not matched at one junction end, which may reflect a read error. The CDR3 nucleotides read TGTGCTAGCAGCTTTAGCGGGAGAGAGACCCAGTACTTC. It yields the protein CASSFSGRETQYF. The chain uses TRBV7-7 and TRBJ2-5; 9 nucleotides align to TRBD2. CDR1 and CDR2 from the germline V gene are SSHAT and FNYEAQ (reference sequence). This CDR3 comprises 13 residues.

This chain uses TRBV6-6 with TRBJ2-7; TRBD2 matches 7 bases. Germline CDR1 is MNHNY and CDR2 is SVGAGI (reference sequence). This CDR3 region has 13 residues. V gave up 6 bases and J gave up 4 bases; unmatched junction bases: 6. CDR3 nucleotide sequence: TGTGCCAGCAGCTATGGGGAGGGTTACGAGCAGTACGTC. It encodes CASSYGEGYEQYV.

The V call is TRBV30, the J call TRBJ1-5, with TRBD1 matching 7 bases. V trimming: 6 bases; J trimming: 0 bases; junction bases outside the gene matches: 14. Germline lookup yields CDR1 GTSNPN and CDR2 SVGIG (reference sequence). CDR3 length equals 17 residues. The CDR3 sequence: CACRARQGTFSNQPQHF. The CDR3, as DNA: TGTGCCTGCCGGGCCCGACAGGGCACTTTTAGCAATCAGCCCCAGCATTTT.

The CDR3 bases are TGCGCCAGCAGAAACGGGGGTGGCACAGATACGCAGTATTTT. It specifies CASRNGGGTDTQYF. V and J are TRBV5-1 and TRBJ2-3; tentative D call: TRBD2 (6 bases). The germline V gene encodes CDR1 SGHRS and CDR2 YFSETQ. The CDR3 is made up of 14 amino acids. V lost 5 bases, J lost 1 base, and 11 bases lay in between.

The chain recombines TRBV5-1 with TRBJ2-1; TRBD1 is a possible D gene (6 bases). This CDR3 is 15 amino acids long. Germline V lookup: CDR1 SGHRS, CDR2 YFSETQ. Trimming took 4 bases from V and 4 from J, leaving 15 bases between them. In DNA form, the CDR3 reads TGCGCCAGCAGCCCCTACCTCAGGGGTTACAATGAGCAGTTCTTC. It yields the protein CASSPYLRGYNEQFF. Supplemented by reference TRBV5-1 and TRBJ2-1, the full variable domain reads KAGVTQTPRYLIKTRGQQVTLSCSPISGHRSVSWYQQTPGQGLQFLFEYFSETQRNKGNFPGRFSGRQFSNSRSEMNVSTLELGDSALYLCASSPYLRGYNEQFFGPGTRLTVL.

The chain carries TRBV10-1 and TRBJ2-5; 11 bases are shared with TRBD2. V dropped 3 bases and J dropped 1; count of bases not matched to a gene: 4. CDR1 WNHNN and CDR2 SYGVQD come from the germline V gene (reference sequence). CDR3 length: 16 residues. The CDR3 loop is CASSDEGLAAQETQYF. CDR3 nucleotide sequence: TGCGCCAGCAGTGATGAGGGACTAGCGGCCCAAGAGACCCAGTACTTC.

V gene TRBV27 combines with J gene TRBJ1-6; no reliable D call. The V gene's germline CDR1 is MNHEY and CDR2 SMNVEV (reference sequence). The CDR3 contains 16 residues. Trimming removed 1 base from V and 5 bases from J, with 12 bases in between. CDR3 region: CASSLYTALNNSPLHF. The CDR3 nucleotides read TGTGCCAGCAGTTTATACACAGCCCTGAATAATTCACCCCTCCACTTT.

This chain links TRBV9 with TRBJ2-5; D remains ambiguous. The CDR3 sequence is 13 residues long. Germline-derived CDR1 and CDR2 are SGDLS and YYNGEE. Trimming removed 0 bases at V and 7 bases at J, with 10 bases between. In DNA form, the CDR3 reads TGTGCCAGCAGCGTAGGTCAGACTGGGACCCAGTACTTC. Amino acid sequence: CASSVGQTGTQYF.

The rearrangement uses TRBV6-1 and TRBJ1-5; the D is unclear. Germline-derived CDR1 and CDR2 are MNHNS and SASEGT. This CDR3 has 15 residues. V was pared by 6 bases and J by 6 bases, with 18 bases between. The CDR3 sequence is CASRSPTGGPQPQHF. CDR3 sequence (DNA): TGTGCCAGCAGGTCCCCCACGGGAGGACCTCAGCCCCAGCATTTT.

By its share, this clone is medium-sized. The chain employs TRBV7-8 and TRBJ1-3; D might be TRBD1 (6 bases). Germline V gene data show CDR1 as SGHVS and CDR2 as FQNEAQ. V was pared by 5 bases and J by 3 bases, with 17 bases between. This CDR3 has 16 amino acids. The DNA of the CDR3 is TGTGCCAGCAGCCCTAGAGGCCAGGGGTTTGGAAACACCATATATTTT. The encoded protein is CASSPRGQGFGNTIYF.

This clone was seen only once. The chain combines TRBV5-1 with TRBJ1-1; D call uncertain. Germline lookup yields CDR1 SGHRS and CDR2 YFSETQ. The CDR3 contains 14 residues. V was trimmed by 3 bases and J by 4 bases, leaving 13 bases between them. This CDR3 reads CASSWMGTGTEAFF. CDR3 DNA: TGCGCCAGCAGCTGGATGGGTACGGGCACTGAAGCTTTCTTT. The complete variable domain, with remaining parts taken from reference TRBV5-1 and TRBJ1-1, reads KAGVTQTPRYLIKTRGQQVTLSCSPISGHRSVSWYQQTPGQGLQFLFEYFSETQRNKGNFPGRFSGRQFSNSRSEMNVSTLELGDSALYLCASSWMGTGTEAFFGQGTRLTVV.

This clone was found a few times. V gene TRBV19 combines with J gene TRBJ1-1; D is perhaps TRBD1 (5 bases). Germline CDR1 LNHDA, CDR2 SQIVND (reference sequence). Trimming cost V 7 bases and J 0 bases, with 15 bases left between them. The CDR3 is 15 residues long. Here the CDR3 DNA reads TGTGCCAGTAACCCCCCAGGGTCGGTGAACACTGAAGCTTTCTTT. Translation: CASNPPGSVNTEAFF. The complete variable domain, with remaining parts taken from reference TRBV19 and TRBJ1-1, reads DGGITQSPKYLFRKEGQNVTLSCEQNLNHDAMYWYRQDPGQGLRLIYYSQIVNDFQKGDIAEGYSVSREKKESFPLTVTSAQKNPTAFYLCASNPPGSVNTEAFFGQGTRLTVV.

The chain employs TRBV10-2 and TRBJ1-1; D gene unclear. V gave up 2 bases and J gave up 8 bases, with 12 bases separating them. The CDR3 runs to 13 residues. Germline V gene sequence: CDR1 WSHSY, CDR2 SAAADI. CDR3 loop: CASSELGPREAFF. The CDR3, as DNA: TGCGCCAGCAGTGAGCTTGGGCCCCGAGAAGCTTTCTTT.

V gene TRBV5-1 combines with J gene TRBJ2-3, with TRBD2 identical over 9 bases. Germline loops: CDR1 SGHRS, CDR2 YFSETQ. The V segment lost 4 bases and the J segment 2 bases; nucleotides outside the gene matches: 5. CDR3 length: 15 amino acids. The CDR3 loop is CASSPSGRYTDTQYF. The CDR3 DNA follows: TGCGCCAGCAGCCCCAGCGGGAGGTACACAGATACGCAGTATTTT.

This chain links TRBV7-8 with TRBJ1-5, with D uncertain. CDR1 SGHVS and CDR2 FQNEAQ come from the germline V gene. This CDR3 has 16 amino acids. With 5 bases removed from V and 1 base from J, the gap between germline ends came to 15 bases. CDR3 protein: CASSVHREDSNQPQHF. The CDR3 bases are TGTGCCAGCAGCGTACACCGGGAAGACAGCAATCAGCCCCAGCATTTT.

This clone was seen a handful of times. V and J are TRBV7-9 and TRBJ2-5, with TRBD1 identical over 8 bases. With the DNA end fitting TRBJ2-7 better, the J assignment may be wrong. Germline values: CDR1 SEHNR, CDR2 FQNEAQ (reference sequence). CDR3 size: 14 residues. In nucleotides, the CDR3 is TGTGCCAGCAGCACGGAGGGACAGGCGATCGAGCAGTACTTC. Protein: CASSTEGQAIEQYF.

V and J are TRBV5-6 and TRBJ2-7; TRBD1 matches at 7 bases. This CDR3 contains 14 residues. CDR1 and CDR2 (germline): SGHDT, YYEEEE. With V trimmed by 4 bases and J by 2 bases, 6 bases remained unmatched. DNA of the CDR3: TGTGCCAGCAGCCTGACAGGGCCTCCCTACGAGCAGTACGTC. This sequence encodes CASSLTGPPYEQYV.

The chain recombines TRBV28 with TRBJ2-5; D is perhaps TRBD2 (6 bases). The CDR3 is 15 amino acids. V was shortened by 2 bases and J by 4 bases, with 14 bases between the two germline ends. In germline, CDR1 is MDHEN, CDR2 SYDVKM. The CDR3 sequence: CASSLTRGNPETQYF. CDR3 sequence (DNA): TGTGCCAGCAGTTTAACGCGGGGCAACCCAGAGACCCAGTACTTC.

The V gene is TRBV9, the J gene TRBJ2-1; no reliable D call. V lost 0 bases to trimming and J lost 7 bases, with 17 bases between them. Germline V gives CDR1 SGDLS, CDR2 YYNGEE. This CDR3 region has 16 residues. CDR3 coding DNA: TGTGCCAGCAGCGTAGCTACTGGGCTGGCTTTAAATGAGCAGTTCTTC. Protein sequence: CASSVATGLALNEQFF.

This sequence joins TRBV7-2 and TRBJ2-7, with TRBD2 matching over 7 bases. The ends lost 6 bases at V and 9 bases at J; junction bases unmatched: 8. In germline, CDR1 is SGHTA, CDR2 FQGNSA. The CDR3 is 12 residues long. The CDR3 spells CASREGGFGQYF. CDR3 DNA sequence: TGTGCCAGCAGAGAGGGAGGGTTTGGGCAGTACTTC. The whole variable domain, filled in from reference TRBV7-2 and TRBJ2-7, reads GAGVSQSPSNKVTEKGKDVELRCDPISGHTALYWYRQSLGQGLEFLIYFQGNSAPDKSGLPSDRFSAERTGGSVSTLTIQRTQQEDSAVYLCASREGGFGQYFGPGTRLTVT.

This clone was seen only a few times. Here the CDR3 reads CASSLAGTGGEKLFF. The CDR3 region has the DNA TGTGCCAGCAGCTTGGCTGGCACCGGGGGTGAAAAACTGTTTTTT. The chain joins TRBV7-9 to TRBJ1-4; weak D call: TRBD1 (5 bases). With 3 bases removed from V and 7 bases from J, the gap between germline ends came to 15 bases. CDR1 and CDR2 from the germline V gene are SEHNR and FQNEAQ (reference sequence). The CDR3 consists of 15 residues.

Only a few counts were recorded for this clone. V gene TRBV7-9 combines with J gene TRBJ1-1; 7 nucleotides agree with TRBD1. J gave up 0 bases and V 5 bases, and 6 bases lay outside the gene matches. Germline CDR1 and CDR2: SEHNR and FQNEAQ (reference sequence). The CDR3 has 15 amino acids. The CDR3 reads CASSTRDSLNTEAFF. The DNA for the CDR3 is TGTGCCAGCAGCACCCGGGACAGCTTGAACACTGAAGCTTTCTTT.

V is TRBV28 and J is TRBJ2-4; 7 positions match TRBD2. The germline CDR1 and CDR2 sequences are MDHEN and SYDVKM. V shed 2 bases, J shed 3 bases, and the junction held 4 bases outside the gene matches. CDR3 length: 15 amino acids. The CDR3 spells CASSLGGESKNIQYF. The CDR3 DNA sequence: TGTGCCAGCAGTTTAGGGGGGGAGAGCAAAAACATTCAGTACTTC.

This chain uses TRBV13 with TRBJ1-5, with TRBD1 matching over 7 bases. Per the germline V gene, CDR1 is PRHDT and CDR2 is FYEKMQ (reference sequence). This CDR3 is built from 14 residues. With V trimmed by 5 bases and J by 5 bases, 6 bases remained unmatched. CDR3 coding DNA: TGTGCCAGCAGCCGACAGGGCGGCTATCAGCCCCAGCATTTT. Residues: CASSRQGGYQPQHF.

The chain uses TRBV6-6 and TRBJ2-7, with a tentative D call TRBD2 (5 bases). V lost 9 bases, J lost 3 bases, and 18 bases lay in between. There are 14 residues in the CDR3. CDR1 MNHNY and CDR2 SVGAGI come from the germline V gene (reference sequence). DNA of the CDR3: TGTGCCAGTAAAAGCCGGGATTTCGACTACGAGCAGTACGTC. It translates to CASKSRDFDYEQYV.

DNA of the CDR3: TGTGCCAGCAGCCTCGACAGCTCTGGGGCCAACGTCCTGACTTTC. It encodes CASSLDSSGANVLTF. The chain employs TRBV2 and TRBJ2-6; D possibly corresponds to TRBD1 (5 bases). The germline V gene has CDR1 SNHLY and CDR2 FYNNEI. V was clipped by 6 bases and J by 0 bases, with 9 bases between them. This CDR3 contains 15 residues.

The genes are TRBV10-1 and TRBJ2-1, with TRBD2 matching over 7 bases. V lost 4 bases to trimming and J lost 4 bases; unmatched junction nucleotides: 10. The CDR3 extends over 16 amino acids. Germline values: CDR1 WNHNN, CDR2 SYGVQD (reference sequence). The CDR3 nucleotides read TGCGCCAGCAGTGCGGGAGGTGGGCAGAAATACAATGAGCAGTTCTTC. Translation: CASSAGGGQKYNEQFF.

The chain combines TRBV27 with TRBJ2-5, with TRBD2 as a possible D gene (6 bases). CDR3 length: 17 amino acids. Trimming shortened V by 6 bases and J by 2 bases, and 22 bases separated the two germline ends. Germline CDR1 reads MNHEY; CDR2 reads SMNVEV (reference sequence). The CDR3 DNA follows: TGTGCCAGCAGGCAGGACCAGGTGGGAGGTGCTCAAGAGACCCAGTACTTC. It encodes CASRQDQVGGAQETQYF.

The chain uses TRBV5-1 and TRBJ1-2, with unresolved D. V lost 0 bases and J lost 7, with 16 bases in between. The germline V gene has CDR1 SGHRS and CDR2 YFSETQ. CDR3 length equals 15 residues. This CDR3 is CASSLVPIGILGYTF. CDR3 bases: TGCGCCAGCAGCTTGGTCCCCATCGGGATTCTTGGCTACACCTTC.

This chain joins TRBV19 and TRBJ1-4; 9 nucleotides align to TRBD1. J lost 6 bases, V lost 6 bases, and 5 bases had no gene match. This CDR3 spans 14 amino acids. Germline V gene data show CDR1 as LNHDA and CDR2 as SQIVND (reference sequence). The CDR3 DNA sequence: TGTGCCAGTAGAAACAGGGGGCGGGATGAAAAACTGTTTTTT. This codes for CASRNRGRDEKLFF.

The CDR3 region has the DNA TGTGCCACCAGCAGGAGGGGGTTCAAGGGGGCCACTGAAGCTTTCTTT. Protein: CATSRRGFKGATEAFF. The genes are TRBV15 and TRBJ1-1; 7 nucleotides line up with TRBD1. Germline values: CDR1 LNHNV, CDR2 YYDKDF (reference sequence). V trimming: 3 bases; J trimming: 4 bases; junction bases outside the gene matches: 11. CDR3 length: 16 residues.